What follows are 21 T cell receptor beta chains derived from one specimen sequenced in a study of blood T cell dynamics during melanoma immunotherapy. Time point of the sample: week 3, after first cycle of checkpoint inhibitor. Generated by immunoSEQ multiplex PCR, the TCRdb table keeps only in-frame clones and is missing some. The sample yields 25,000 to 35,000 clones, approximately 80% seen once. The specimen comprised blood, sampled from a patient treated with checkpoint blockade. The receptors were sampled from a human donor with melanoma.

V gene TRBV7-6 combines with J gene TRBJ2-3, with 7 bases fitting TRBD2. The CDR3 totals 14 residues. CDR1 is SGHVS, CDR2 FNYEAQ, per germline. The trim removed 0 bases at V and 3 bases at J, leaving 0 bases unmatched. The CDR3 spells CASSLAGGTDTQYF. Written as DNA, the CDR3 is TGTGCCAGCAGCTTAGCGGGAGGGACAGATACGCAGTATTTT. The full variable domain, rest sourced from reference TRBV7-6 and TRBJ2-3, is GAGVSQSPRYKVTKRGQDVALRCDPISGHVSLYWYRQALGQGPEFLTYFNYEAQQDKSGLPNDRFSAERPEGSISTLTIQRTEQRDSAMYRCASSLAGGTDTQYFGPGTRLTVL.

The V gene is TRBV5-6, the J gene TRBJ1-2; D remains ambiguous. There are 14 residues in the CDR3. The germline V gene has CDR1 SGHDT and CDR2 YYEEEE. The V end lost 0 bases, the J end lost 0 bases, and 6 bases lay between the germline ends. The CDR3: CASSLASSNYGYTF. The CDR3 nucleotides are TGTGCCAGCAGCTTGGCCAGTTCTAACTATGGCTACACCTTC.

This clone was observed a few times. The chain links TRBV11-2 to TRBJ2-2; D tentatively reads TRBD1 or TRBD2 (5 bases each). CDR3 length equals 15 residues. Germline CDR1 and CDR2: SGHAT and FQNNGV. V lost 5 bases and J 1 base, leaving 11 bases between the germline ends. The CDR3 sequence is CASSAVGVNTGELFF. The CDR3 nucleotides read TGTGCCAGCAGCGCGGTGGGGGTGAACACCGGGGAGCTGTTTTTT.

The DNA for the CDR3 is TGTGCCAGCAGTTACTCCAGGGATACCTACGAGCAGTACTTC. Protein: CASSYSRDTYEQYF. The V and J genes are TRBV6-5 and TRBJ2-5, with a weak D call TRBD1 (5 bases). The J call could be wrong; TRBJ2-7 is a better fit for the DNA end. The CDR3 spans 14 residues. From germline, CDR1 is MNHEY and CDR2 SVGAGI.

V and J are TRBV10-3 and TRBJ1-2; the D gene is possibly TRBD1 (6 bases). With 0 bases removed from V and 0 bases from J, the gap between germline ends came to 11 bases. Germline V gives CDR1 ENHRY, CDR2 SYGVKD. This CDR3 spans 16 amino acids. CDR3 nucleotide sequence: TGTGCCATCAGTGAGTCCTGGACAGTCTCTAACTATGGCTACACCTTC. This gives the protein CAISESWTVSNYGYTF.

This clone was detected only a few times. V usage is TRBV9 and J usage is TRBJ2-1, with TRBD1 identical over 10 bases. The CDR3 consists of 16 residues. The V gene's germline CDR1 is SGDLS and CDR2 YYNGEE. J was trimmed by 0 bases and V by 3 bases; bases with no gene match: 3. CDR3 region: CASSARQGASYNEQFF. CDR3 in DNA: TGTGCCAGCAGCGCCCGACAGGGGGCCTCCTACAATGAGCAGTTCTTC.

The CDR3 region is CASSGGDREVLGSNQPQHF. The CDR3 DNA follows: TGTGCCAGCAGTGGGGGGGACAGGGAGGTGCTAGGTAGCAATCAGCCCCAGCATTTT. The J gene is TRBJ1-5, the V gene TRBV2, with 9 bases fitting TRBD1. CDR1 and CDR2 (germline): SNHLY, FYNNEI. V gave up 4 bases and J gave up 0 bases; unmatched junction bases: 13. The CDR3 consists of 19 residues.

The gene calls are TRBV10-2 and TRBJ2-3; 11 nucleotides align to TRBD2. Germline-derived CDR1 and CDR2 are WSHSY and SAAADI. The CDR3 is made up of 16 amino acids. J lost 5 bases, V lost 6 bases, and 10 bases had no gene match. This CDR3 reads CASSPIAGGRGDTQYF. Written as DNA, the CDR3 is TGCGCCAGCAGCCCCATAGCGGGGGGGCGTGGAGATACGCAGTATTTT.

J is TRBJ1-2 and V is TRBV6-5; weak D call: TRBD1 (5 bases). V was trimmed by 8 bases and J by 0 bases, leaving 13 bases between them. The CDR3 loop spans 14 amino acids. Germline V CDR1 and CDR2: MNHEY, SVGAGI. Written as DNA, the CDR3 is TGTGCCAGCGTGAGAGGGACTCCTAACTATGGCTACACCTTC. It translates to CASVRGTPNYGYTF.

This clone is a singleton in its sample. This chain uses TRBV6-1 with TRBJ1-2, with D hard to call. The CDR3 is 15 residues long. Germline CDR1 is MNHNS and CDR2 is SASEGT. The V end was cut by 1 base, the J end by 2 bases, with 11 bases between. As DNA, the CDR3 is TGTGCCAGCAGTGAAGTGAGGCCGTCAAACTATGGCTACACCTTC. Amino acids: CASSEVRPSNYGYTF.

This sequence joins TRBV6-6 and TRBJ1-2; 9 positions match TRBD1. The CDR3 runs to 16 residues. Germline trimming cut 2 bases from V and 8 bases from J; bases unmatched to any gene: 12. Looked up from germline, CDR1 is MNHNY and CDR2 is SVGAGI (reference sequence). The CDR3 coding sequence is TGTGCCAGCAGTTACCTACCGAAACAGGGGGCTGGGGGCTACACCTTC. Translation gives CASSYLPKQGAGGYTF.

The V and J genes are TRBV27 and TRBJ2-7, with a tentative D call TRBD2 (5 bases). Germline-derived CDR1 and CDR2 are MNHEY and SMNVEV (reference sequence). The CDR3 runs to 14 residues. V dropped 2 bases and J dropped 1 base, with 9 bases sitting between them. Here the CDR3 reads CASSLVSGSYEQYF. CDR3 DNA sequence: TGTGCCAGCAGTTTAGTTTCGGGGTCCTACGAGCAGTACTTC.

V usage is TRBV4-1 and J usage is TRBJ1-5; weak D call: TRBD1 (6 bases). The CDR3 extends over 17 amino acids. The V gene lost 1 base and the J gene lost 0 bases, with 13 bases spanning the gap. From germline, CDR1 is MGHRA and CDR2 YSYEKL. The CDR3 loop is CASSQGGQSDSNQPQHF. As DNA, the CDR3 is TGCGCCAGCAGCCAAGGAGGACAGAGTGATAGCAATCAGCCCCAGCATTTT.

In DNA form, the CDR3 reads TGTGCCAGCAGCCCGACAGGGAAACGCACAGATACGCAGTATTTT. Translated: CASSPTGKRTDTQYF. J is TRBJ2-3 and V is TRBV5-6; 7 nucleotides agree with TRBD1. After removal of 4 bases from V and 1 base from J, the junction contained 6 bases not matched to a gene. This CDR3 spans 15 amino acids. Germline lookup yields CDR1 SGHDT and CDR2 YYEEEE.

J is TRBJ2-7 and V is TRBV5-8; D remains ambiguous. The CDR3 covers 11 residues. CDR1 and CDR2 (germline): SGHTS, YDEGEE. V lost 4 bases, J lost 3 bases, and 5 bases lay in between. This chain's CDR3 is CASSISYEQYF. Written as DNA, the CDR3 is TGTGCCAGCAGCATCAGCTACGAGCAGTACTTC.

V is TRBV5-5 and J is TRBJ2-6; no clear D gene. Trimming removed 3 bases from V and 7 bases from J, with 23 bases in between. The length of the CDR3 is 18 residues. Germline lookup yields CDR1 SGHKS and CDR2 YYEKEE (reference sequence). The CDR3 DNA is TGTGCCAGCAGCTCGAAATGGGCCGATAGGGTGACCGCCAACGTCCTGACTTTC. It codes for CASSSKWADRVTANVLTF.

The J gene is TRBJ1-5, the V gene TRBV7-6; unclear D gene. Germline CDR1 is SGHVS and CDR2 is FNYEAQ. Trimming cost V 2 bases and J 4 bases, with 12 bases left between them. The CDR3 extends over 15 amino acids. The chain's CDR3 is CASSLTPGMNQPQHF. The CDR3 nucleotides read TGTGCCAGCAGCTTAACCCCCGGGATGAATCAGCCCCAGCATTTT.

The chain employs TRBV27 and TRBJ1-1; tentatively, D is TRBD1 (5 bases). The CDR3 length is 13 residues. V was cut by 6 bases and J by 1 base, with 9 bases left in between. Germline CDR1 is MNHEY and CDR2 is SMNVEV (reference sequence). The CDR3 sequence: CASSHGQNTEAFF. The CDR3 DNA follows: TGTGCCAGCAGCCACGGACAGAACACTGAAGCTTTCTTT.

V is TRBV5-6 and J is TRBJ2-2; TRBD1 agrees at 8 bases. There are 16 residues in the CDR3. The trim removed 6 bases at V and 2 bases at J, leaving 9 bases unmatched. Germline CDR1 is SGHDT and CDR2 is YYEEEE. CDR3 bases: TGTGCCAGCATGTCGGACAGGGACCAAAACACCGGGGAGCTGTTTTTT. Its translation: CASMSDRDQNTGELFF.

J is TRBJ1-2 and V is TRBV5-1; 12 nucleotides agree with TRBD1. The length of the CDR3 is 16 residues. V lost 4 bases, J lost 4 bases, and 8 bases stayed unmatched. Germline V gene lookup returns CDR1 SGHRS and CDR2 YFSETQ. The CDR3 region is CASSPGQGAVGYGYTF. In DNA form, the CDR3 reads TGCGCCAGCAGCCCGGGACAGGGGGCGGTGGGCTATGGCTACACCTTC.

V usage is TRBV5-4 and J usage is TRBJ1-3; a weak D match, TRBD1 (5 bases). The CDR3 runs to 14 residues. CDR1 is SGHNT and CDR2 is YYREEE in the germline V gene (reference sequence). V lost 5 bases and J lost 4, with 13 bases in between. The CDR3 DNA reads TGTGCCAGCAGTTCCGGGACTCCGGGAAACACCATATATTTT. Amino acids: CASSSGTPGNTIYF.